These T cell receptor beta chains were read from a single sample in a study of cytomegalovirus exposure and HLA in healthy donors. Using immunoSEQ multiplex PCR, the repertoire was profiled, and TCRdb retains in-frame clones only, with some absent. This sample yields fewer than 150,000 clones, of which approximately 80% are seen a single time; approximately 5% belongs to the top ten. Sequencing used PBMCs. The receptors come from a woman aged 25 to 39 in good health and CMV-seropositive. Each CDR3 is given with its conserved first and last residue. The order of the fields is V gene, clone size, J gene, D gene, CDR3 DNA, CDR3 protein. The D gene is left open where the match is weak. The size entry is marked missing in some rows and otherwise reads once, few, many or a size class.

TRBV19,-,TRBJ2-3,TRBD1,TGTGCCAGTACCTCACCGACAGGGGCAATCACAGATACGCAGTATTTT,CASTSPTGAITDTQYF
TRBV7-7,-,TRBJ2-5,TRBD2,TGTGCTAGCAGCTTGGGGACTAGCGGGGGGGCCCAAGAGACCCAGTACTTC,CASSLGTSGGAQETQYF
TRBV10-1,-,TRBJ2-7,-,TGCGCCAACAAACCCGGGACTCCAGATTACCTCCACGAGCAGTACTTC,CANKPGTPDYLHEQYF
TRBV28,-,TRBJ2-6,TRBD1,TGTGCCAGCAGTTTTTCTAGACAGGGGGCTTCTGGGGCCAACGTCCTGACTTTC,CASSFSRQGASGANVLTF
TRBV6-5,-,TRBJ1-3,-,TGTGCCAGCAGTAGTGGACAGCACTCTGGAAACACCATATATTTT,CASSSGQHSGNTIYF
TRBV5-6,-,TRBJ1-2,-,TGTGCCAGCAGCTTGGTTGGGCAGGGAAAGAACTATGGCTACACCTTC,CASSLVGQGKNYGYTF
TRBV19,-,TRBJ1-1,-,TGTGCCAGTAGTATCTTCGCTGAAGCTTTCTTT,CASSIFAEAFF
TRBV4-1,-,TRBJ1-1,-,TGCGCCAGCAGCCAAGGGCACACAAGGGGGGGGAACACTGAAGCTTTCTTT,CASSQGHTRGGNTEAFF
TRBV30,-,TRBJ1-6,-,TGTGCCTGGAGTGTACAGGGTCCGACACCCCTCCACTTT,CAWSVQGPTPLHF
TRBV19,once,TRBJ1-5,-,TGTGCCAGCCGCGTACAGGGAGCCAGCAATCAGCCCCAGCATTTT,CASRVQGASNQPQHF
TRBV6-5,few,TRBJ2-7,-,TGTGCCAGCAGTTCCTGGATGACTGGCTACGAGCAGTACTTC,CASSSWMTGYEQYF
TRBV6-5,-,TRBJ2-5,TRBD2,TGTGCCAGACTGTTAAAATCTAGCGGTCAAGAGACCCAGTACTTC,CARLLKSSGQETQYF
TRBV6-5,-,TRBJ2-1,TRBD2,TGTGCCAGCAGTTACGGCGGGACTAGCGGGACTCATGAGCAGTTCTTC,CASSYGGTSGTHEQFF
TRBV4-1,-,TRBJ1-2,TRBD1,TGCGCCAGCAGCCCATCTACAGGGGGAAATTATGGCTACACCTTC,CASSPSTGGNYGYTF
TRBV2,few,TRBJ1-2,-,TGTGCCAGCAGTGAAGGCAGGGATGGCTACACCTTC,CASSEGRDGYTF
TRBV7-7,once,TRBJ1-2,-,TGTGCTAGCAGCTTAATTCCGGAGAACTCTCCCTACACCTTC,CASSLIPENSPYTF
TRBV6-4,-,TRBJ1-1,-,TGTGCCAGCAGTGAAGGAGCGGGGGTCACTGAAGCTTTCTTT,CASSEGAGVTEAFF
TRBV11-3,-,TRBJ1-4,TRBD1,TGTGCCAGCAGCAAGGGGGCTACAGGGAGTGGAGAAAAACTGTTTTTT,CASSKGATGSGEKLFF
TRBV19,once,TRBJ1-2,-,TGTGCCAGTAGTATCAGGGAGGTCGGCTATGGCTACACCTTC,CASSIREVGYGYTF
TRBV7-2,-,TRBJ1-2,TRBD1,TGTGCCAGCAGCGGCGGGACAGGAAACTATGGCTACACCTTC,CASSGGTGNYGYTF
TRBV28,-,TRBJ1-2,TRBD1,TGTGCCAGCAAATGGGGACAGGGAACGAACTATGGCTACACCTTC,CASKWGQGTNYGYTF
TRBV2,-,TRBJ1-5,-,TGTGCCAGCAGTTTGCAGGCCGTTAGCAATCAGCCCCAGCATTTT,CASSLQAVSNQPQHF
TRBV4-1,-,TRBJ2-7,TRBD2,TGCGCCAGCAGCCAAGGGGGGGGGAGGTACGAGCAGTACTTC,CASSQGGGRYEQYF
TRBV19,-,TRBJ2-7,TRBD2,TGTGCCAGTAGTACGAAAGCGGGATTCGCCTACGAGCAGTACTTC,CASSTKAGFAYEQYF
TRBV7-9,-,TRBJ2-1,TRBD1,TGTGCCAGCAGCTTTCTAGGACAGGGCTACAATGAGCAGTTCTTC,CASSFLGQGYNEQFF
TRBV5-3,-,TRBJ2-5,TRBD2,TGTGCCAGAAGCTCTAGCGGGAGGGCCCATTGGGTGGCCCAGTACTTC,CARSSSGRAHWVAQYF
TRBV5-4,-,TRBJ2-7,-,TGTGCCAGCAGCGCCGGGATCTCCTACGAGCAGTACTTC,CASSAGISYEQYF
TRBV5-6,-,TRBJ2-5,-,TGTGCCAGCAGCTCGACAGTACGGGAGACCCAGTACTTC,CASSSTVRETQYF
TRBV30,-,TRBJ1-2,-,TGTGCCTGCGGGATGAGCTATGGCTACACCTTC,CACGMSYGYTF
TRBV10-2,few,TRBJ2-2,-,TGCGCCAGCCGGACGGTGGGGCGCAACACCGGGGAGCTGTTTTTT,CASRTVGRNTGELFF
TRBV30,-,TRBJ2-7,TRBD1,TGTGCCTGGAGTCCGACAGGGTTGGAGCAGTACTTC,CAWSPTGLEQYF
TRBV19,once,TRBJ1-1,-,TGTGCCAGTAGTATAGGCCGGGACACCAGCACTGAAGCTTTCTTT,CASSIGRDTSTEAFF
TRBV9,-,TRBJ1-1,TRBD1,TGTGCCAGCAGCGCACAGGGGGGGGTTGCGAACACTGAAGCTTTCTTT,CASSAQGGVANTEAFF
TRBV6-1,-,TRBJ2-3,-,TGTGCCAGCAGTGAATGGGGAGCTGATACGCAGTATTTT,CASSEWGADTQYF
TRBV5-8,-,TRBJ1-5,TRBD1,TGTGCCAGCAGCAGGATAGACAGGGGGGATCAGCCCCAGCATTTT,CASSRIDRGDQPQHF
TRBV29-1,-,TRBJ2-7,-,TGCAGCGTTGAAGAGGCCCACGAGCAGTACTTC,CSVEEAHEQYF
TRBV18,-,TRBJ1-1,-,TGTGCCAGCTCACCCCGGGCAACAGGCTCAATGAACACTGAAGCTTTCTTT,CASSPRATGSMNTEAFF
TRBV2,-,TRBJ1-5,TRBD1,TGTGCCAGCAGTGGAACCTTGGGACAGCTCAATCAGCCCCAGCATTTT,CASSGTLGQLNQPQHF
TRBV21-1,-,TRBJ1-3,-,TGTGCCAGCAGCAAAGTCGGGGGGCTCCACGCATTCGAAAACACCATATATTTT,CASSKVGGLHAFENTIYF
TRBV10-2,once,TRBJ1-1,-,TGCGCCAGCAGTGAACAATTCAACACTGAAGCTTTCTTT,CASSEQFNTEAFF
TRBV15,-,TRBJ1-3,-,TGTGCCACCAGCACTAACCGACTGAGCTACAACACCATATATTTT,CATSTNRLSYNTIYF
TRBV11-3,-,TRBJ1-1,-,TGTGCCAGCAGAGTAGTCTCGGAGACTGAAGCTTTCTTT,CASRVVSETEAFF
TRBV6-5,few,TRBJ1-2,TRBD1,TGTGCCAGCAGAACCTCGGGACAGTCTAACTATGGCTACACCTTC,CASRTSGQSNYGYTF
TRBV2,-,TRBJ1-1,TRBD1,TGTGCCAGCAGTGAAGCGGACAGGGACAAAGCTTTCTTT,CASSEADRDKAFF
TRBV15,-,TRBJ2-7,TRBD2,TGTGCCACCAGCAGAGTTGGTAGCGGGGGGGCCTACGAGCAGTACTTC,CATSRVGSGGAYEQYF